These 22 T cell receptor beta chains originate from one sample sequenced in a study of blood T cell repertoires in COVID-19. Measured with immunoSEQ multiplex PCR; TCRdb has only the in-frame clones, and not every one. The data contain approximately 56,000 clones, about 83% of them singletons. Sequencing was done on a sample of peripheral blood. These receptors originate from a man between 65 and 85 years old with active COVID-19.

The rearrangement joins TRBV7-2 to TRBJ1-1, with TRBD1 matching over 7 bases. Trimming removed 2 bases from V and 7 bases from J; junction bases left unmatched: 4. Germline CDR1 SGHTA, CDR2 FQGNSA. The length of the CDR3 is 13 residues. The CDR3 loop reads CASSLQGVGEAFF. In DNA form, the CDR3 reads TGTGCCAGCAGCTTACAGGGGGTGGGTGAAGCTTTCTTT.

The V gene is TRBV24-1, the J gene TRBJ2-2, with 7 bases lining up with TRBD1. This CDR3 is 16 amino acids long. J gave up 4 bases and V 4 bases, and 8 bases lay outside the gene matches. Germline loops: CDR1 KGHDR, CDR2 SFDVKD. For the CDR3, the DNA is TGTGCCACCAGTGACTCGACAGGGAAGGTCACCGGGGAGCTGTTTTTT. The encoded protein is CATSDSTGKVTGELFF.

The V and J genes are TRBV18 and TRBJ2-7, with TRBD1 identical over 8 bases. Germline values: CDR1 KGHSH, CDR2 LQKENI. The CDR3 has 18 amino acids. Trimming cost V 2 bases and J 2 bases; bases outside gene matches: 14. CDR3 DNA: TGTGCCAGCTCACCAAACAAAGTCGGGACAGGTTTCCCCTACGAGCAGTACTTC. Protein: CASSPNKVGTGFPYEQYF.

The chain couples TRBV9 to TRBJ2-1; weak D call: TRBD1 (6 bases). Germline V CDR1 and CDR2: SGDLS, YYNGEE. The CDR3 contains 15 residues. V lost 1 base and J 0 bases, leaving 8 bases between the germline ends. The CDR3 reads CASSVTGHSYNEQFF. In DNA, the CDR3 is TGTGCCAGCAGCGTAACAGGGCACTCCTACAATGAGCAGTTCTTC.

The CDR3 loop reads CASSRRRGAYQETQYF. The CDR3 coding sequence is TGTGCCAGCAGCCGGCGGCGGGGGGCGTACCAAGAGACCCAGTACTTC. V and J are TRBV13 and TRBJ2-5, with 8 positions matching TRBD2. Germline trimming cut 5 bases from V and 0 bases from J; bases unmatched to any gene: 8. There are 16 residues in the CDR3. The germline CDR1 and CDR2 sequences are PRHDT and FYEKMQ (reference sequence).

V gene TRBV6-2 or TRBV6-3 combines with J gene TRBJ1-1; D gene unclear. The CDR3 length is 18 residues. Looked up from germline, CDR1 is MNHEY and CDR2 is SVGEGT. Trimming removed 0 bases at V and 0 bases at J, with 17 bases between. CDR3 in DNA: TGTGCCAGCAGTTACTCAAGTCACCTCGGCGGGATGAACACTGAAGCTTTCTTT. Its translation is CASSYSSHLGGMNTEAFF.

V gene TRBV2 combines with J gene TRBJ2-6, with TRBD1 as a possible D gene (6 bases). With 11 bases removed from V and 0 bases from J, the gap between germline ends came to 14 bases. This CDR3 region has 15 residues. CDR1 and CDR2 (germline): SNHLY, FYNNEI. The CDR3 DNA sequence: TGTGCCGGTGGAACAGGGAGCTCTGGGGCCAACGTCCTGACTTTC. Translated: CAGGTGSSGANVLTF.

The V call is TRBV9, the J call TRBJ1-1, with 7 positions matching TRBD1. The CDR3 totals 15 residues. The junction had 5 bases not matched to a gene; V was cut back by 0 bases and J by 3 bases. CDR1 and CDR2 from the germline V gene are SGDLS and YYNGEE. The CDR3 protein is CASSVGQGEYTEAFF. CDR3 DNA sequence: TGTGCCAGCAGCGTAGGGCAGGGGGAGTACACTGAAGCTTTCTTT. The full variable domain, completed using reference TRBV9 and TRBJ1-1, is DSGVTQTPKHLITATGQRVTLRCSPRSGDLSVYWYQQSLDQGLQFLIQYYNGEERAKGNILERFSAQQFPDLHSELNLSSLELGDSALYFCASSVGQGEYTEAFFGQGTRLTVV.

The CDR3 sequence: CASSPRGRTEAFF. CDR3 bases: TGTGCCAGTAGCCCCAGGGGGCGAACTGAAGCTTTCTTT. The genes are TRBV19 and TRBJ1-1; TRBD1 matches 8 bases. The CDR3 runs 13 residues. Germline CDR1 and CDR2: LNHDA and SQIVND (reference sequence). The J segment lost 5 bases and the V segment lost 6 bases, leaving 5 bases of the junction unmatched.

This rearrangement joins TRBV5-6 to TRBJ2-5; D unclear. This CDR3 spans 13 amino acids. The V end was cut by 5 bases, the J end by 0 bases, with 8 bases between. The germline CDR1 and CDR2 sequences are SGHDT and YYEEEE. The CDR3 coding sequence is TGTGCCAGCAGTCCCCAGAACCAAGAGACCCAGTACTTC. It specifies CASSPQNQETQYF.

The chain carries TRBV10-3 and TRBJ2-1, with 8 bases lining up with TRBD2. V lost 2 bases to trimming and J lost 1 base; unmatched junction nucleotides: 7. The length of the CDR3 is 17 residues. The germline CDR1 and CDR2 sequences are ENHRY and SYGVKD. CDR3 sequence (DNA): TGTGCCATCAGTGAGCGGGTAGCGGGGACGTCCTACAATGAGCAGTTCTTC. Translating gives CAISERVAGTSYNEQFF.

This chain uses TRBV9 with TRBJ2-1; 7 nucleotides line up with TRBD1. The germline V gene has CDR1 SGDLS and CDR2 YYNGEE. Germline trimming cut 6 bases from V and 0 bases from J; bases unmatched to any gene: 12. The CDR3 has 17 residues. CDR3 nucleotides: TGTGCCAGCACCAGAGTGGGGGACAGCCTCTCCTACAATGAGCAGTTCTTC. Translation: CASTRVGDSLSYNEQFF.

The chain employs TRBV7-3 and TRBJ2-3; D may be TRBD2 (6 bases). This CDR3 has 15 amino acids. The germline V gene encodes CDR1 SGHTA and CDR2 FQGTGA. V was clipped by 4 bases and J by 8 bases, with 19 bases between them. CDR3 sequence reads: CASSSTVGGGATQYF. DNA of the CDR3: TGTGCCAGCAGCTCAACGGTGGGAGGTGGGGCTACGCAGTATTTT.

This clone was seen only once. The chain joins TRBV2 to TRBJ2-2; 11 nucleotides agree with TRBD1. Germline assignment: CDR1 SNHLY and CDR2 FYNNEI. The CDR3 covers 16 residues. V lost 2 bases to trimming and J lost 6 bases; unmatched junction nucleotides: 5. The DNA for the CDR3 is TGTGCCAGCAGTGAATGGACAGGGGGCGCATCCGGGGAGCTGTTTTTT. Translation: CASSEWTGGASGELFF.

V and J are TRBV3-1 (or the pseudogene TRBV3-2) and TRBJ1-4; TRBD1 is a possible D gene (6 bases). The CDR3 has 18 amino acids. Germline V gene data show CDR1 as LGHDT and CDR2 as YNNKEL (reference sequence). V was cut by 1 base and J by 0 bases, with 15 bases left in between. Here the CDR3 reads CASSQAARDTATNEKLFF. CDR3 nucleotide sequence: TGTGCCAGCAGCCAAGCCGCCCGGGACACCGCAACTAATGAAAAACTGTTTTTT.

The V call is TRBV28, the J call TRBJ1-5, with 7 bases aligning to TRBD1. Germline V gene sequence: CDR1 MDHEN, CDR2 SYDVKM. With 6 bases clipped from V and 7 bases from J, the junction kept 6 bases outside the gene matches. This CDR3 is built from 13 residues. CDR3: CASRGDSIQPQHF. The CDR3 DNA reads TGTGCCAGCAGGGGGGACAGCATCCAGCCCCAGCATTTT.

V is TRBV6-5 and J is TRBJ2-5; 8 nucleotides align to TRBD1. The ends lost 6 bases at V and 4 bases at J; junction bases unmatched: 7. This CDR3 contains 14 residues. Germline CDR1 MNHEY, CDR2 SVGAGI. The CDR3 nucleotides read TGTGCCAGCAGGGACCGGGACAGGTTAGAGACCCAGTACTTC. It translates to CASRDRDRLETQYF.

This chain joins TRBV7-9 and TRBJ1-6, with 8 bases matching TRBD1. Trimming removed 4 bases from V and 16 bases from J; junction bases left unmatched: 6. Germline values: CDR1 SEHNR, CDR2 FQNEAQ (reference sequence). This CDR3 comprises 12 residues. The CDR3 region is CASSSGGGRLHF. CDR3 coding DNA: TGTGCCAGCAGCTCAGGGGGCGGACGGCTCCACTTT.

This clone was detected once. CDR3 in amino acids: CASSPSRGHGYTF. The CDR3 DNA reads as TGTGCCAGCTCACCATCGAGGGGGCATGGCTACACCTTC. This rearrangement joins TRBV18 to TRBJ1-2; 7 nucleotides agree with TRBD1. CDR1 is KGHSH, CDR2 LQKENI, per germline. The V gene end was trimmed by 2 bases and the J gene end by 6 bases; junction bases not matched to a gene: 3. The CDR3 is 13 residues long.

The rearrangement joins TRBV19 to TRBJ2-1, with D maybe TRBD2 (7 bases). V was clipped by 7 bases and J by 1 base, with 23 bases between them. CDR3 length: 18 amino acids. Germline loops: CDR1 LNHDA, CDR2 SQIVND (reference sequence). The CDR3 DNA follows: TGTGCCAGTACCCCCGGGGGAGGGGGGGTCCCTTCCTACAATGAGCAGTTCTTC. Its translation is CASTPGGGGVPSYNEQFF.

The V call is TRBV7-2, the J call TRBJ1-6; D may be TRBD1 (6 bases). CDR1 SGHTA and CDR2 FQGNSA come from the germline V gene. The CDR3 sequence is 16 residues long. Trimming cost V 1 base and J 6 bases, with 13 bases left between them. CDR3 coding DNA: TGTGCCAGCAGCTTAGATTACAGGGTGCGTAATTCACCCCTCCACTTT. Its translation is CASSLDYRVRNSPLHF.

The gene calls are TRBV5-4 and TRBJ2-3; the D gene is possibly TRBD2 (6 bases). Trimming removed 0 bases from V and 3 bases from J, with 17 bases in between. Germline assignment: CDR1 SGHNT and CDR2 YYREEE (reference sequence). This CDR3 contains 17 residues. CDR3 region: CASSLEPRERGTDTQYF. CDR3 bases: TGTGCCAGCAGCTTGGAACCTCGGGAGAGGGGTACAGATACGCAGTATTTT.